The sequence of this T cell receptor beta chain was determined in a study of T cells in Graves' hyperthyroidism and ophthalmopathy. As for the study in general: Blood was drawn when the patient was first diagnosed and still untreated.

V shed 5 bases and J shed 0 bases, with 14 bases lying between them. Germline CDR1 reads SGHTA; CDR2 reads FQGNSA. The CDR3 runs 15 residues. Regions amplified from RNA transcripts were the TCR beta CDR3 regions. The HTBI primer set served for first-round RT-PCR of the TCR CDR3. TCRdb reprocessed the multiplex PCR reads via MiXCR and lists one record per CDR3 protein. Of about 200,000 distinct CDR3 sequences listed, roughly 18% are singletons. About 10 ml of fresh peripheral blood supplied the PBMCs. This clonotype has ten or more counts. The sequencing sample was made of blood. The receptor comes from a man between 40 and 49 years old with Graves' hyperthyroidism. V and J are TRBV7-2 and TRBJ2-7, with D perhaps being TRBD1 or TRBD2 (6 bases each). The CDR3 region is CASSRSRGASYEQYF. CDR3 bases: TGTGCCAGCAGCCGGTCGAGGGGGGCCTCCTACGAGCAGTACTTC.